A single sample is the source of the 31 T cell receptor beta chains below, sequenced in a study of OX40 agonist ivuxolimab in advanced cancers. The protocol was immunoSEQ multiplex PCR, while the TCRdb copy is restricted to in-frame clones and leaves out a portion. This table holds more than 25,000 clones, around nine tenths found once. The input for sequencing was CD4+ or CD8+ T cells sorted from blood, taken in a trial of the OX40 agonist ivuxolimab. The receptors were sampled from an adult with an advanced solid tumor such as melanoma, head and neck, liver or kidney cancer.

This rearrangement joins TRBV6-4 to TRBJ1-5; TRBD1 matches 9 bases. This CDR3 comprises 20 residues. The V gene's germline CDR1 is MRHNA and CDR2 SNTAGT. The V segment lost 7 bases and the J segment 1 base; nucleotides outside the gene matches: 20. CDR3 DNA sequence: TGTGCCAGCACAGAAGTCCGGGACAGGGATTCGTTCGCAAGCAATCAGCCCCAGCATTTT. It translates to CASTEVRDRDSFASNQPQHF.

CDR3 bases: TGTGCCAGCAGCCCCGGGACAGATACGCAGTATTTT. It yields the protein CASSPGTDTQYF. The rearrangement joins TRBV6-5 to TRBJ2-3; no reliable D call. CDR1 is MNHEY, CDR2 SVGAGI, per germline. V gave up 6 bases and J gave up 3 bases, with 7 bases separating them. CDR3 length: 12 residues.

This chain links TRBV6-5 with TRBJ1-2; no firm D call. The CDR3 runs to 12 residues. CDR1 MNHEY and CDR2 SVGAGI come from the germline V gene. Trimming left V 2 bases short and J 7 bases short, with 8 bases between. The CDR3 bases are TGTGCCAGCAGTTACGAGGGTCTTGGCTACACCTTC. Translation: CASSYEGLGYTF.

This clone was counted a single time. V and J are TRBV29-1 and TRBJ2-7; weak D call: TRBD1 (6 bases). The CDR3 length is 14 residues. V was trimmed by 7 bases and J by 0 bases, leaving 16 bases between them. CDR1 and CDR2 (germline): SQVTM, ANQGSEA. CDR3 nucleotide sequence: TGCAGCGCTACTACAACAGGGCTCTCCTACGAGCAGTACTTC. This gives the protein CSATTTGLSYEQYF.

This chain uses TRBV27 with TRBJ2-7, with TRBD2 as a possible D gene (5 bases). The CDR3 has 15 amino acids. The germline V gene encodes CDR1 MNHEY and CDR2 SMNVEV (reference sequence). Trimming shortened V by 3 bases and J by 0 bases, and 12 bases separated the two germline ends. The CDR3: CASSLGAISSYEQYF. The CDR3 region has the DNA TGTGCCAGCAGTTTGGGAGCGATCAGCTCCTACGAGCAGTACTTC.

The rearrangement uses TRBV7-6 and TRBJ2-1; 7 positions match TRBD2. CDR1 and CDR2 (germline): SGHVS, FNYEAQ. CDR3 length equals 15 residues. After removal of 4 bases from V and 3 bases from J, the junction contained 6 bases not matched to a gene. CDR3 loop: CASSSFSGLYNEQFF. The DNA of the CDR3 is TGTGCCAGCAGCTCCTTTAGCGGGCTCTACAATGAGCAGTTCTTC.

This chain connects TRBV7-6 to TRBJ2-3; TRBD2 matches 7 bases. The CDR3 is made up of 16 amino acids. The V gene end was trimmed by 5 bases and the J gene end by 4 bases; junction bases not matched to a gene: 12. Germline V gene lookup returns CDR1 SGHVS and CDR2 FNYEAQ. The CDR3 DNA reads as TGTGCCAGCAGCCAACCCGTCGGGGAGGGTTCAGATACGCAGTATTTT. Protein product: CASSQPVGEGSDTQYF.

This chain links TRBV30 with TRBJ1-6; D perhaps matches TRBD1 (6 bases). This CDR3 comprises 16 residues. The V gene lost 4 bases and the J gene lost 1 base, with 14 bases spanning the gap. Germline V gene data show CDR1 as GTSNPN and CDR2 as SVGIG (reference sequence). In DNA form, the CDR3 reads TGTGCCTGGACTTTGGGGGGCGCATCCTATAATTCACCCCTCCACTTT. It specifies CAWTLGGASYNSPLHF.

This rearrangement joins TRBV5-6 to TRBJ1-2; D perhaps matches TRBD1 (5 bases). The CDR3 has 16 amino acids. The germline V gene has CDR1 SGHDT and CDR2 YYEEEE. Trimming pared 4 bases from V and 0 bases from J, leaving 16 bases between. This chain's CDR3 is CASSHATENANYGYTF. The DNA for the CDR3 is TGTGCCAGCAGCCATGCGACAGAGAACGCTAACTATGGCTACACCTTC.

This clone was observed once. The chain is built from TRBV2 and TRBJ2-1, with a weak D call TRBD2 (5 bases). The CDR3 spans 13 residues. Germline CDR1 and CDR2: SNHLY and FYNNEI. Trimming removed 3 bases from V and 6 bases from J, with 9 bases in between. The CDR3, as DNA: TGTGCCAGCAGTGACGGACTCCGCAATGAGCAGTTCTTC. Its protein is CASSDGLRNEQFF. Variable domain in full (rest from reference TRBV2 and TRBJ2-1): EPEVTQTPSHQVTQMGQEVILRCVPISNHLYFYWYRQILGQKVEFLVSFYNNEISEKSEIFDDQFSVERPDGSNFTLKIRSTKLEDSAMYFCASSDGLRNEQFFGPGTRLTVL.

This clone appeared a single time. The chain joins TRBV27 to TRBJ2-7; no reliable D call. CDR3 length equals 13 residues. Germline V gene lookup returns CDR1 MNHEY and CDR2 SMNVEV (reference sequence). Deletions cut 3 bases from V and 1 base from J, with 7 bases between. This CDR3 is CASSFGASYEQYF. Here the CDR3 DNA reads TGTGCCAGCAGTTTTGGAGCGTCCTACGAGCAGTACTTC.

The V gene is TRBV19, the J gene TRBJ1-1; 11 positions agree with TRBD1. CDR3 length equals 14 residues. After removal of 3 bases from V and 5 bases from J, the junction contained 2 bases not matched to a gene. Germline V gene data show CDR1 as LNHDA and CDR2 as SQIVND (reference sequence). CDR3 nucleotides: TGTGCCAGTAGTATTGGGACAGGGGGAACTGAAGCTTTCTTT. As protein: CASSIGTGGTEAFF.

The gene calls are TRBV15 and TRBJ1-6; D gene uncertain. This CDR3 is built from 15 residues. The V and J ends lost 3 bases and 0 bases respectively, with 6 bases between them. Germline V gene data show CDR1 as LNHNV and CDR2 as YYDKDF (reference sequence). In nucleotides, the CDR3 is TGTGCCACCAGCAGGGATAGCTCCTATAATTCACCCCTCCACTTT. This sequence encodes CATSRDSSYNSPLHF.

This clone was seen only once. The rearrangement uses TRBV4-1 and TRBJ2-7; D could derive from TRBD1 or TRBD2 (7 bases each). V was pared by 2 bases and J by 5 bases, with 19 bases between. Germline CDR1 reads MGHRA; CDR2 reads YSYEKL. The CDR3 is 16 residues long. CDR3 region: CASSQLGEGQSNEQYF. The CDR3 DNA reads as TGCGCCAGCAGCCAATTAGGGGAGGGACAGTCGAACGAGCAGTACTTC.

The chain couples TRBV7-2 to TRBJ1-6, with a possible D match to TRBD1 (5 bases). V was shortened by 5 bases and J by 4 bases, with 9 bases between the two germline ends. Looked up from germline, CDR1 is SGHTA and CDR2 is FQGNSA. The CDR3 covers 14 residues. This chain's CDR3 is CASSHDSYNSPLHF. CDR3 DNA: TGTGCCAGCAGCCACGACAGTTATAATTCACCCCTCCACTTT. Based on the CDR3 plus reference TRBV7-2 and TRBJ1-6, the full variable domain is GAGVSQSPSNKVTEKGKDVELRCDPISGHTALYWYRQSLGQGLEFLIYFQGNSAPDKSGLPSDRFSAERTGGSVSTLTIQRTQQEDSAVYLCASSHDSYNSPLHFGNGTRLTVT.

The chain carries TRBV9 and TRBJ2-2, with D possibly being TRBD2 (6 bases). Germline loops: CDR1 SGDLS, CDR2 YYNGEE. This CDR3 contains 14 residues. V gave up 3 bases and J gave up 6 bases, with 12 bases separating them. DNA for the CDR3: TGTGCCAGCAGCGGACGGGACTCCGCCGGGGAGCTGTTTTTT. Translated: CASSGRDSAGELFF.

The chain is built from TRBV19 and TRBJ1-1, with TRBD1 matching 7 bases. CDR1 is LNHDA, CDR2 SQIVND, per germline (reference sequence). The V and J ends lost 5 bases and 8 bases, in that order; junction bases with no gene match: 5. CDR3 length: 12 amino acids. The CDR3 protein is CASSSDRVEAFF. DNA for the CDR3: TGTGCCAGTAGTTCAGACAGGGTCGAAGCTTTCTTT.

This clone was observed a few times. The chain combines TRBV11-3 with TRBJ2-5; D uncertain. The CDR3 has 14 amino acids. CDR1 is SGHNT and CDR2 is YENEEA in the germline V gene. The V and J ends lost 5 bases and 5 bases respectively, with 15 bases between them. CDR3 bases: TGTGCCAGCAGCCCTCCCCGCTCAGAGGAGACCCAGTACTTC. Translated, it gives CASSPPRSEETQYF.

The sample holds one count of this clone. The chain carries TRBV9 and TRBJ2-7; TRBD1 aligns across 12 bases. Germline V lookup: CDR1 SGDLS, CDR2 YYNGEE. The CDR3 runs to 17 residues. V dropped 3 bases and J dropped 3; count of bases not matched to a gene: 10. Here the CDR3 DNA reads TGTGCCAGCAGCGGAGGTTTAGGGACAGGGGGCTTCTACGAGCAGTACTTC. This sequence encodes CASSGGLGTGGFYEQYF.

This clone turned up a few times. Here the CDR3 DNA reads TGTGCCAGCAGCTTGGGAGGATTAGGGGACCCCTACAATGAGCAGTTCTTC. The encoded protein is CASSLGGLGDPYNEQFF. The chain combines TRBV5-4 with TRBJ2-1, with D perhaps TRBD1 or TRBD2 (5 bases each). CDR1 is SGHNT and CDR2 is YYREEE in the germline V gene (reference sequence). The CDR3 has 17 amino acids. Trimming removed 0 bases from V and 2 bases from J, with 15 bases in between.

The chain carries TRBV6-1 and TRBJ1-2; D is unresolved. CDR1 is MNHNS, CDR2 SASEGT, per germline. This CDR3 contains 13 residues. V was cut by 5 bases and J by 4 bases, with 11 bases left in between. The CDR3 DNA sequence: TGTGCCAGCAGTTGGGCAGAATTCTATGGCTACACCTTC. This encodes CASSWAEFYGYTF.

This clone qualifies as medium-sized. The sample has other DNA sequences that encode this CDR3 too. V usage is TRBV11-2 and J usage is TRBJ2-7, with 9 positions matching TRBD1. Germline assignment: CDR1 SGHAT and CDR2 FQNNGV. With V trimmed by 1 base and J by 5 bases, 3 bases remained unmatched. This CDR3 is 14 amino acids long. The CDR3 is CASSLAQGAHEQYF. CDR3 DNA: TGTGCCAGCAGCTTAGCACAGGGGGCGCACGAGCAGTACTTC.

This rearrangement joins TRBV28 to TRBJ2-1; D perhaps matches TRBD1 (7 bases). This CDR3 comprises 16 residues. The V gene's germline CDR1 is MDHEN and CDR2 SYDVKM. The V end was cut by 4 bases, the J end by 4 bases, with 17 bases between. The CDR3 nucleotides read TGTGCCAGCAGTTCCCAGGGGGGAGTTCCTTACAATGAGCAGTTCTTC. Translating gives CASSSQGGVPYNEQFF. Full variable domain (remainder filled in from reference TRBV28 and TRBJ2-1): DVKVTQSSRYLVKRTGEKVFLECVQDMDHENMFWYRQDPGLGLRLIYFSYDVKMKEKGDIPEGYSVSREKKERFSLILESASTNQTSMYLCASSSQGGVPYNEQFFGPGTRLTVL.

CDR3 in amino acids: CAISESGAGGPYEQFF. The DNA of the CDR3 is TGTGCCATCAGTGAGTCAGGAGCGGGAGGGCCCTATGAGCAGTTCTTC. The rearrangement links TRBV10-3 to TRBJ2-1; TRBD2 aligns across 10 bases. CDR3 length equals 16 residues. Germline V gene data show CDR1 as ENHRY and CDR2 as SYGVKD. V shed 0 bases and J 8 bases; nucleotides not matched to a gene: 7.

This clone was recorded only once. This may be a read error: a much more frequent sequence differs by one nucleotide. The identical CDR3 is also encoded by other nucleotide sequences in the sample. V is TRBV11-3 and J is TRBJ1-5; D perhaps matches TRBD1 (6 bases). V shed 5 bases and J shed 9 bases, with 11 bases lying between them. This CDR3 region has 12 residues. CDR1 and CDR2 (germline): SGHNT, YENEEA. DNA for the CDR3: TGTGCCAGCAGCACACAGGGTGGGCCCCAGCATTTT. Translation: CASSTQGGPQHF.

The DNA for the CDR3 is TGTGCCAGCAGCTTTACCGCCCAGAGCTCCTACAATGAGCAGTTCTTC. Amino acid sequence: CASSFTAQSSYNEQFF. J is TRBJ2-1 and V is TRBV7-2; D uncertain. The V gene's germline CDR1 is SGHTA and CDR2 FQGNSA. Trimming stripped 3 bases from V and 0 bases from J, with 12 bases between. This CDR3 has 16 residues.

This clone was counted between two and nine times. The chain is built from TRBV7-9 and TRBJ2-7; D gene ambiguous. This CDR3 has 11 amino acids. Trimming removed 2 bases at V and 3 bases at J, with 2 bases between. The germline gives CDR1 SEHNR, CDR2 FQNEAQ (reference sequence). The CDR3 DNA reads as TGTGCCAGCAGCTTACGCTACGAGCAGTACTTC. Residues: CASSLRYEQYF.

The chain combines TRBV6-6 with TRBJ1-5; 7 bases map to TRBD1. This CDR3 comprises 14 residues. V trimming: 8 bases; J trimming: 6 bases; junction bases outside the gene matches: 10. The germline V gene has CDR1 MNHNY and CDR2 SVGAGI (reference sequence). CDR3 DNA: TGTGCCAGCGGCGGAGAGGGGGCGAGTCAGCCCCAGCATTTT. It codes for CASGGEGASQPQHF.

Concerning this clone: One end of the junction fails to match germline, which may point to a read error. The chain links TRBV29-1 to TRBJ2-2, with D possibly being TRBD1 or TRBD2 (5 bases each). The CDR3 covers 14 residues. Germline V gives CDR1 SQVTM, CDR2 ANQGSEA. CDR3 protein: CSVEEGPNTGEPFF. In nucleotides, the CDR3 is TGCAGCGTTGAAGAGGGGCCAAACACCGGGGAGCCGTTTTTT.

V and J are TRBV19 and TRBJ2-7, with D possibly called TRBD1 or TRBD2 (5 bases each). Germline CDR1 reads LNHDA; CDR2 reads SQIVND (reference sequence). CDR3 size: 12 residues. Deletions cut 5 bases from V and 7 bases from J, with 12 bases between. Here the CDR3 DNA reads TGTGCCAGTAGTGGGGGTTCTGGGGAGCAGTACTTC. This encodes CASSGGSGEQYF.

This chain uses TRBV10-3 with TRBJ2-7; no clear D. V dropped 3 bases and J dropped 5 bases, with 17 bases sitting between them. The V gene's germline CDR1 is ENHRY and CDR2 SYGVKD. CDR3 length: 15 amino acids. This CDR3 reads CAISDLPPQVDEQYF. In DNA, the CDR3 is TGTGCCATCAGTGATCTCCCCCCCCAGGTGGACGAGCAGTACTTC.